The 31 T cell receptor beta chains reported below all come from one sample, sequenced in a study of blood T cell repertoires in COVID-19. Some clones are missing from TCRdb's copy, which holds only in-frame ones; the method was immunoSEQ multiplex PCR. The sample shows roughly 160,000 clones, roughly 90% of them seen only once. The sequenced sample consisted of PBMCs or T cells enriched from blood (not recorded which). The receptors were gathered from a woman in her forties or fifties who had recovered from COVID-19.

V and J are TRBV21-1 and TRBJ1-6. TRBV21-1 is a pseudogene locus. The CDR3 is made up of 16 amino acids. In DNA form, the CDR3 reads TGTGCCAGCAGCAAAGGGAACTCGGGGAGCCGATCACCCCTCCACTTT. It is translated as CASSKGNSGSRSPLHF.

The CDR3: CAWSEGTVSNQPQHF. The CDR3 bases are TGTGCCTGGAGCGAAGGGACAGTTAGCAATCAGCCCCAGCATTTT. The rearrangement links TRBV30 to TRBJ1-5, with 7 bases identical to TRBD1. The CDR3 covers 15 residues. Germline-derived CDR1 and CDR2 are GTSNPN and SVGIG (reference sequence). J gave up 0 bases and V 3 bases, and 5 bases lay outside the gene matches.

This chain links TRBV28 with TRBJ1-5; 8 nucleotides agree with TRBD1. With 6 bases clipped from V and 4 bases from J, the junction kept 2 bases outside the gene matches. The CDR3 is made up of 13 amino acids. Germline V gene data show CDR1 as MDHEN and CDR2 as SYDVKM. CDR3 in DNA: TGTGCCAGCAGCCGGGACAGGAATCAGCCCCAGCATTTT. Encoded protein: CASSRDRNQPQHF. Full variable domain (outside the CDR3, taken from reference TRBV28 and TRBJ1-5): DVKVTQSSRYLVKRTGEKVFLECVQDMDHENMFWYRQDPGLGLRLIYFSYDVKMKEKGDIPEGYSVSREKKERFSLILESASTNQTSMYLCASSRDRNQPQHFGDGTRLSIL.

This sequence joins TRBV14 and TRBJ1-2, with unresolved D. This CDR3 is built from 12 residues. CDR1 is SGHDN, CDR2 FVKESK, per germline. V was shortened by 5 bases and J by 5 bases, with 9 bases between the two germline ends. The CDR3 nucleotides read TGTGCCAGCAGCGCCCCAGGATATGGCTACACCTTC. Its protein product is CASSAPGYGYTF.

V usage is TRBV14 and J usage is TRBJ2-5; TRBD1 matches 7 bases. The junction had 7 bases not matched to a gene; V was cut back by 1 base and J by 5 bases. The germline V gene has CDR1 SGHDN and CDR2 FVKESK. The CDR3 covers 15 residues. The DNA of the CDR3 is TGTGCCAGCAGCCAAGCTAGTGGCAGGGGGGAGACCCAGTACTTC. This encodes CASSQASGRGETQYF.

The genes are TRBV19 and TRBJ1-5, with D possibly TRBD1 on 6 matching bases. V shed 6 bases and J shed 2 bases, with 11 bases lying between them. This CDR3 has 14 residues. Germline-derived CDR1 and CDR2 are LNHDA and SQIVND (reference sequence). The DNA for the CDR3 is TGTGCCAGTAGCCGGGGGGCAGGCAATCAGCCCCAGCATTTT. It translates to CASSRGAGNQPQHF.

The chain combines TRBV21-1 with TRBJ2-3; the table names TRBD2, a call not compared with the DNA. TRBV21-1 is marked as a pseudogene. The CDR3 sequence is 17 residues long. Written as DNA, the CDR3 is TGTGCCAGCAGCAAAGGGCTTTCCGGGAAAACCACAGATACGCAGTATTTT. Encoded protein: CASSKGLSGKTTDTQYF.

The chain employs TRBV5-4 and TRBJ2-3, with 9 bases fitting TRBD2. Germline loops: CDR1 SGHNT, CDR2 YYREEE (reference sequence). Trimming at V came to 4 bases and at J to 4 bases, leaving 10 bases not matched to a gene. The CDR3 is 16 amino acids. The CDR3 here is CASSTPLSGGADTQYF. DNA of the CDR3: TGTGCCAGCAGCACCCCGCTTAGCGGGGGAGCAGATACGCAGTATTTT. The full variable domain, its missing parts supplied by reference TRBV5-4 and TRBJ2-3, is ETGVTQSPTHLIKTRGQQVTLRCSSQSGHNTVSWYQQALGQGPQFIFQYYREEENGRGNFPPRFSGLQFPNYSSELNVNALELDDSALYLCASSTPLSGGADTQYFGPGTRLTVL.

J is TRBJ2-7 and V is TRBV4-2; maybe TRBD1 (6 bases). Germline V gene data show CDR1 as LGHNA and CDR2 as YNFKEQ. Trimming shortened V by 1 base and J by 2 bases, and 15 bases separated the two germline ends. CDR3 length: 16 residues. The DNA for the CDR3 is TGTGCCAGCAGCCAAGTCACAGGGCGTGGGACCTACGAGCAGTACTTC. Amino acids: CASSQVTGRGTYEQYF.

The rearrangement uses TRBV6-5 and TRBJ1-5; possible D gene TRBD1, 5 bases. The CDR3 sequence is 14 residues long. Germline CDR1 is MNHEY and CDR2 is SVGAGI. V lost 10 bases to trimming and J lost 5 bases, with 18 bases between them. CDR3 DNA sequence: TGTGCCACCGGCAGGGAGGGTGTGTATCAGCCCCAGCATTTT. It codes for CATGREGVYQPQHF.

The V call is TRBV29-1, the J call TRBJ2-7; D is undetermined. The CDR3 covers 11 residues. Germline V lookup: CDR1 SQVTM, CDR2 ANQGSEA. The V end was cut by 1 base, the J end by 2 bases, with 3 bases between. CDR3 DNA: TGCAGCGTTGAAGCGGCCTACGAGCAGTACTTC. Translating it yields CSVEAAYEQYF.

V is TRBV11-2 and J is TRBJ1-6; 7 nucleotides match TRBD1. The germline V gene encodes CDR1 SGHAT and CDR2 FQNNGV. J was trimmed by 2 bases and V by 1 base; bases with no gene match: 8. The CDR3 sequence is 18 residues long. Here the CDR3 reads CASSLARQGRAYNSPLHF. The DNA of the CDR3 is TGTGCCAGCAGCTTAGCCCGACAGGGACGGGCCTATAATTCACCCCTCCACTTT.

The V call is TRBV18, the J call TRBJ2-1; tentatively, D is TRBD2 (7 bases). Germline CDR1 KGHSH, CDR2 LQKENI. Trimming stripped 3 bases from V and 11 bases from J, with 17 bases between. This CDR3 has 14 residues. The CDR3 DNA sequence: TGTGCCAGCTCACCTAGTGGGGGGGACACCAAGCAGTTCTTC. Residues: CASSPSGGDTKQFF.

The V and J genes are TRBV5-4 and TRBJ2-7; 10 bases map to TRBD1. V lost 0 bases to trimming and J lost 5 bases; unmatched junction nucleotides: 2. Germline V lookup: CDR1 SGHNT, CDR2 YYREEE (reference sequence). This CDR3 is built from 14 residues. The CDR3 DNA is TGTGCCAGCAGCTTGGGACAGGGGGCGGACGAGCAGTACTTC. As protein: CASSLGQGADEQYF.

This rearrangement joins TRBV9 to TRBJ2-2; D is unclear. CDR1 is SGDLS, CDR2 YYNGEE, per germline. V lost 2 bases to trimming and J lost 7 bases, with 15 bases between them. The CDR3 has 15 amino acids. CDR3 sequence: CASSVTALQDGELFF. The CDR3 bases are TGTGCCAGCAGCGTTACCGCCCTCCAGGACGGGGAGCTGTTTTTT.

The chain links TRBV5-1 to TRBJ2-1; 8 positions match TRBD2. Germline values: CDR1 SGHRS, CDR2 YFSETQ. V lost 2 bases and J lost 7; bases outside the gene matches: 14. The CDR3 is made up of 17 amino acids. The CDR3 reads CASSFGAASGGMNEQFF. The DNA for the CDR3 is TGCGCCAGCAGCTTCGGGGCAGCCTCGGGAGGGATGAATGAGCAGTTCTTC.

The chain uses TRBV4-1 and TRBJ2-1; 9 positions match TRBD2. The CDR3 is 14 residues long. The V and J ends lost 1 base and 15 bases, in that order; junction bases with no gene match: 10. Germline values: CDR1 MGHRA, CDR2 YSYEKL. As DNA, the CDR3 is TGCGCCAGCAGCCAAGCCGCCCTAGGGACTAGCCGGTTCTTC. It encodes CASSQAALGTSRFF.

The chain combines TRBV6-1 with TRBJ2-5; D perhaps matches TRBD1 (6 bases). V was clipped by 3 bases and J by 5 bases, with 13 bases between them. The CDR3 consists of 14 residues. Germline CDR1 is MNHNS and CDR2 is SASEGT. This chain's CDR3 is CASSDQGSGETQYF. CDR3 in DNA: TGTGCCAGCAGTGATCAGGGGTCCGGGGAGACCCAGTACTTC.

The chain joins TRBV28 to TRBJ1-2; tentative D call: TRBD1 (5 bases). V was shortened by 7 bases and J by 4 bases, with 19 bases between the two germline ends. Germline loops: CDR1 MDHEN, CDR2 SYDVKM. The CDR3 is made up of 15 amino acids. CDR3 sequence (DNA): TGTGCCAGCACTCCTCCCGGAGGGGAACGCTATGGCTACACCTTC. It encodes CASTPPGGERYGYTF.

V and J are TRBV9 and TRBJ1-3; D is unresolved. Trimming removed 0 bases at V and 4 bases at J, with 14 bases between. CDR1 SGDLS and CDR2 YYNGEE come from the germline V gene. The CDR3 totals 16 residues. The CDR3 bases are TGTGCCAGCAGCGTAGGTGGTCGCGTTGCGGGAAACACCATATATTTT. Its protein is CASSVGGRVAGNTIYF.

The J gene is TRBJ1-2, the V gene TRBV27; possibly TRBD1 for D (6 bases). Trimming pared 5 bases from V and 8 bases from J, leaving 21 bases between. There are 15 residues in the CDR3. Germline V gene data show CDR1 as MNHEY and CDR2 as SMNVEV (reference sequence). CDR3 coding DNA: TGTGCCAGCAGTCCATTTACAGGGCCCCAGTGGGGCTACACCTTC. Translation: CASSPFTGPQWGYTF.

The J gene is TRBJ2-1, the V gene TRBV5-1; weak D call: TRBD1 (6 bases). The V gene lost 5 bases and the J gene lost 2 bases, with 11 bases spanning the gap. This CDR3 has 14 amino acids. In germline, CDR1 is SGHRS, CDR2 YFSETQ. This CDR3 is CASSMDSAYNEQFF. CDR3 DNA sequence: TGCGCCAGCAGTATGGACAGCGCCTACAATGAGCAGTTCTTC. The whole variable domain, remainder taken from reference TRBV5-1 and TRBJ2-1, is KAGVTQTPRYLIKTRGQQVTLSCSPISGHRSVSWYQQTPGQGLQFLFEYFSETQRNKGNFPGRFSGRQFSNSRSEMNVSTLELGDSALYLCASSMDSAYNEQFFGPGTRLTVL.

The gene calls are TRBV20-1 and TRBJ1-2; perhaps TRBD1 as D (5 bases). The CDR3 loop spans 10 amino acids. Germline V lookup: CDR1 DFQATT, CDR2 SNEGSKA (reference sequence). V lost 6 bases and J lost 6, with 8 bases in between. The CDR3 loop is CSAIRDGYTF. CDR3 DNA sequence: TGCAGTGCCATCAGGGATGGCTACACCTTC.

The rearrangement links TRBV5-3 to TRBJ2-7; TRBD2 agrees at 7 bases. TRBV5-3 is sorted into the ORF group, with uncertain function. CDR3 size: 15 residues. V was clipped by 4 bases and J by 3 bases; unmatched bases: 10. The CDR3 is CARSPTGGFSYEQYF. The CDR3 DNA follows: TGTGCCAGAAGCCCTACCGGGGGGTTTAGCTACGAGCAGTACTTC.

The chain uses TRBV3-1 (or the pseudogene TRBV3-2) and TRBJ2-7; D is possibly TRBD1 (6 bases). In germline, CDR1 is LGHDT, CDR2 YNNKEL (reference sequence). The V end lost 7 bases, the J end lost 0 bases, and 16 bases lay between the germline ends. The CDR3 runs to 15 residues. CDR3 in amino acids: CASKKGGSSSYEQYF. DNA for the CDR3: TGTGCCAGCAAAAAAGGGGGATCGAGCTCCTACGAGCAGTACTTC.

V gene TRBV9 combines with J gene TRBJ2-1; D might be TRBD2 (5 bases). This CDR3 has 15 residues. Trimming took 0 bases from V and 0 from J, leaving 7 bases between them. Germline assignment: CDR1 SGDLS and CDR2 YYNGEE. This CDR3 reads CASSVGRSSYNEQFF. The CDR3 DNA sequence: TGTGCCAGCAGCGTAGGGAGGAGCTCCTACAATGAGCAGTTCTTC.

This rearrangement joins TRBV7-6 to TRBJ1-4, with TRBD1 matching 11 bases. Losses at the gene ends were 7 bases for V and 0 bases for J; bases not matched to a gene: 13. Looked up from germline, CDR1 is SGHVS and CDR2 is FNYEAQ. The CDR3 has 19 amino acids. The CDR3 DNA sequence: TGTGCCAGCATCCCGACCGGACAGGGGGCCCTGGCAACTAATGAAAAACTGTTTTTT. Its protein is CASIPTGQGALATNEKLFF.

This chain joins TRBV2 and TRBJ2-2; D is perhaps TRBD2 (6 bases). The V end lost 6 bases, the J end lost 0 bases, and 8 bases lay between the germline ends. This CDR3 is 14 amino acids long. Germline-derived CDR1 and CDR2 are SNHLY and FYNNEI. This CDR3 reads CASRAGTNTGELFF. CDR3 DNA sequence: TGTGCCAGCAGGGCGGGAACGAACACCGGGGAGCTGTTTTTT.

V gene TRBV30 combines with J gene TRBJ1-1, with D perhaps matching TRBD1 (6 bases). From germline, CDR1 is GTSNPN and CDR2 SVGIG (reference sequence). Trimming shortened V by 0 bases and J by 9 bases, and 11 bases separated the two germline ends. The CDR3 contains 12 residues. The CDR3 sequence is CAWSVRTGKAFF. The CDR3, as DNA: TGTGCCTGGAGTGTACGCACAGGGAAAGCTTTCTTT.

This rearrangement joins TRBV5-1 to TRBJ2-3; possible D gene TRBD1, 5 bases. The CDR3 has 15 amino acids. Looked up from germline, CDR1 is SGHRS and CDR2 is YFSETQ. The V end lost 3 bases, the J end lost 0 bases, and 11 bases lay between the germline ends. The CDR3 here is CASSSRAGSTDTQYF. The CDR3, as DNA: TGCGCCAGCAGCTCCAGGGCCGGGAGCACAGATACGCAGTATTTT.

In nucleotides, the CDR3 is TGCGCCAGCAGCTTCTCCGGGACAATCTACGAGCAGTACTTC. The encoded protein is CASSFSGTIYEQYF. This chain uses TRBV5-1 with TRBJ2-7; D possibly corresponds to TRBD1 (6 bases). Germline V gene lookup returns CDR1 SGHRS and CDR2 YFSETQ. The CDR3 has 14 residues. Trimming pared 2 bases from V and 3 bases from J, leaving 12 bases between. The full variable domain, in which reference TRBV5-1 and TRBJ2-7 provide the parts outside the CDR3, is KAGVTQTPRYLIKTRGQQVTLSCSPISGHRSVSWYQQTPGQGLQFLFEYFSETQRNKGNFPGRFSGRQFSNSRSEMNVSTLELGDSALYLCASSFSGTIYEQYFGPGTRLTVT.